Listed below are T cell receptor beta chains from one sample, sequenced in a study of OX40 agonist ivuxolimab in advanced cancers. Only in-frame clones appear in the TCRdb table, and some are missing; sequencing was by immunoSEQ multiplex PCR. The sample has around 30,000 clones; 70% to 90% are singletons. The specimen comprised CD4+ or CD8+ T cells sorted from blood, sampled in a trial of the OX40 agonist ivuxolimab. The receptors derive from an adult with an advanced solid tumor such as melanoma, head and neck, liver or kidney cancer. Both conserved end residues are part of each CDR3. Fields, in order: J gene, V gene, clone size, D gene, CDR3 DNA, CDR3 protein. D genes are given only for firm matches. Clone size is shown for a subset of rows, as once, few, many or a class of expanded clone.

J gene: TRBJ2-3
V gene: TRBV28
clone size: NA
D gene: NA
CDR3 DNA: TGTGCCATCCCAGAGGGAAGGACCACAGATACGCAGTATTTT
CDR3 protein: CAIPEGRTTDTQYF

J gene: TRBJ2-5
V gene: TRBV11-2
clone size: NA
D gene: NA
CDR3 DNA: TGTGCCACGGGAGTAGAGACCCAGTACTTC
CDR3 protein: CATGVETQYF

J gene: TRBJ2-2
V gene: TRBV11-2
clone size: NA
D gene: NA
CDR3 DNA: TGTGCCAGCAGCTTTCCAGGTAACACCGGGGAGCTGTTTTTT
CDR3 protein: CASSFPGNTGELFF

J gene: TRBJ2-1
V gene: TRBV7-9
clone size: NA
D gene: TRBD2
CDR3 DNA: TGTGCCAGCCGTGGCGGGGGGGCTCATAGTGAGCAGTTCTTC
CDR3 protein: CASRGGGAHSEQFF

J gene: TRBJ2-7
V gene: TRBV9
clone size: NA
D gene: TRBD2
CDR3 DNA: TGTGCCAGCAGCCCCCCCGGGGAGGGGATTGGTGGCGAGCAGTACTTC
CDR3 protein: CASSPPGEGIGGEQYF

J gene: TRBJ1-2
V gene: TRBV28
clone size: NA
D gene: NA
CDR3 DNA: TGTGCCAGCACCCTTCCCGGGGGGGTCTATGGCTACACCTTC
CDR3 protein: CASTLPGGVYGYTF

J gene: TRBJ1-1
V gene: TRBV19
clone size: NA
D gene: TRBD1
CDR3 DNA: TGTGCCAGTAACCCGGGACAGGGGGGCACTGAAGCTTTCTTT
CDR3 protein: CASNPGQGGTEAFF

J gene: TRBJ2-7
V gene: TRBV7-9
clone size: few
D gene: NA
CDR3 DNA: TGTGCCAGCAGCGCAACCTACGAGCAGTACTTC
CDR3 protein: CASSATYEQYF

J gene: TRBJ1-2
V gene: TRBV6-5
clone size: NA
D gene: NA
CDR3 DNA: TGTGCCAGCAGTACCTACGGGACGGTTGGCTACACCTTC
CDR3 protein: CASSTYGTVGYTF

J gene: TRBJ2-1
V gene: TRBV11-2
clone size: NA
D gene: TRBD2
CDR3 DNA: TGTGCCAGCAGCTTAGCAGCGGGGGGGGTCGATGAGCAGTTCTTC
CDR3 protein: CASSLAAGGVDEQFF

J gene: TRBJ1-2
V gene: TRBV7-8
clone size: NA
D gene: NA
CDR3 DNA: TGTGCCAGCAGCTTAGCGGACGCAGGGGCTGATGGCTACACCTTC
CDR3 protein: CASSLADAGADGYTF

J gene: TRBJ2-1
V gene: TRBV4-1
clone size: NA
D gene: NA
CDR3 DNA: TGCGCCAGCAGCCAAAGAGGGGATGAGCAGTTCTTC
CDR3 protein: CASSQRGDEQFF

J gene: TRBJ2-7
V gene: TRBV28
clone size: NA
D gene: NA
CDR3 DNA: TGTGCCAGCAGCCCAACGGGGGGCCTACGCTCCTACGAGCAGTACTTC
CDR3 protein: CASSPTGGLRSYEQYF

J gene: TRBJ2-3
V gene: TRBV28
clone size: once
D gene: TRBD1
CDR3 DNA: TGTGCCAGCAGTTTAATAACCGGGACAGGGCCTTCGGGGGATACGCAGTATTTT
CDR3 protein: CASSLITGTGPSGDTQYF

J gene: TRBJ2-7
V gene: TRBV28
clone size: NA
D gene: NA
CDR3 DNA: TGTGCCAGCAGTTTAGGGGGCGAGCAGTACTTC
CDR3 protein: CASSLGGEQYF

J gene: TRBJ2-1
V gene: TRBV4-1
clone size: NA
D gene: TRBD1
CDR3 DNA: TGCGCCAGCAGCCAAGAAGGGACAGGGAGCTCCTACAATGAGCAGTTCTTC
CDR3 protein: CASSQEGTGSSYNEQFF

J gene: TRBJ1-2
V gene: TRBV28
clone size: NA
D gene: NA
CDR3 DNA: TGTGCCAGCAGTGGACGGCCGGCCTATGGCTACACCTTC
CDR3 protein: CASSGRPAYGYTF

J gene: TRBJ2-1
V gene: TRBV27
clone size: NA
D gene: TRBD2
CDR3 DNA: TGTGCCAGCGCCCCTTTAGCGGGGGGATACTCCTACAATGAGCAGTTCTTC
CDR3 protein: CASAPLAGGYSYNEQFF

J gene: TRBJ2-1
V gene: TRBV7-2
clone size: NA
D gene: NA
CDR3 DNA: TGTGCCAGCACCGGAGAAGGCAGGCATGAGCAGTTCTTC
CDR3 protein: CASTGEGRHEQFF

J gene: TRBJ2-7
V gene: TRBV7-9
clone size: NA
D gene: NA
CDR3 DNA: TGTGCCAGCAGCTGGAGCGGACGATCCTACGAGCAGTACTTC
CDR3 protein: CASSWSGRSYEQYF

J gene: TRBJ2-3
V gene: TRBV6-5
clone size: NA
D gene: NA
CDR3 DNA: TGTGCCAGCAGTTGGGGGGCGCAGGGCACAGATACGCAGTATTTT
CDR3 protein: CASSWGAQGTDTQYF

J gene: TRBJ2-2
V gene: TRBV10-3
clone size: NA
D gene: NA
CDR3 DNA: TGTGCCATCAGTGAGAACTTAAACACCGGGGAGCTGTTTTTT
CDR3 protein: CAISENLNTGELFF

J gene: TRBJ2-1
V gene: TRBV4-1
clone size: NA
D gene: NA
CDR3 DNA: TGCGCCAGCAGCCAAGATTTGCGCGGGGTCACCAATGGGCAGTTCTTC
CDR3 protein: CASSQDLRGVTNGQFF

J gene: TRBJ1-6
V gene: TRBV4-3
clone size: NA
D gene: NA
CDR3 DNA: TGCGCCAGCAGCCAAGATTTTTTGCGCTCCTATAATTCACCCCTCCACTTT
CDR3 protein: CASSQDFLRSYNSPLHF

J gene: TRBJ1-4
V gene: TRBV5-4
clone size: NA
D gene: TRBD1
CDR3 DNA: TGTGCCAGCAGCGACGGGACAGGGGTTAATGAAAAACTGTTTTTT
CDR3 protein: CASSDGTGVNEKLFF

J gene: TRBJ1-5
V gene: TRBV28
clone size: once
D gene: NA
CDR3 DNA: TGTGCCAGCAGTTTTCGCAGGGGTAATCAGCCCCAGCATTTT
CDR3 protein: CASSFRRGNQPQHF

J gene: TRBJ1-1
V gene: TRBV5-6
clone size: NA
D gene: NA
CDR3 DNA: TGTGCCAGCAGCTTTGGTCTGGGAACTGAAGCTTTCTTT
CDR3 protein: CASSFGLGTEAFF

J gene: TRBJ1-3
V gene: TRBV7-8
clone size: NA
D gene: NA
CDR3 DNA: TGTGCCAGCATCCCATCGGACGGTGGAAACACCATATATTTT
CDR3 protein: CASIPSDGGNTIYF

J gene: TRBJ2-3
V gene: TRBV7-2
clone size: NA
D gene: NA
CDR3 DNA: TGTGCCAGCAGCGCGGGTATTTCAGATACGCAGTATTTT
CDR3 protein: CASSAGISDTQYF